Presented here are 27 T cell receptor beta chains from one specimen sequenced in a study of T cells in Graves' hyperthyroidism and ophthalmopathy. Amplified regions were TCR beta CDR3 sequences from RNA transcripts. The TCR CDR3 first-round RT-PCR relied on the HTBI primer set. TCRdb reprocessed the multiplex PCR reads via MiXCR and lists one record per CDR3 protein. The sample contains fewer than 350,000 distinct CDR3 sequences, roughly a fifth of which appear only once. Material for sequencing was blood. These TCRs come from a middle-aged man with Graves' ophthalmopathy.

The chain joins TRBV5-5 to TRBJ1-4; tentatively, D is TRBD1 (6 bases). This CDR3 region has 13 residues. V lost 3 bases to trimming and J lost 5 bases, with 8 bases between them. Looked up from germline, CDR1 is SGHKS and CDR2 is YYEKEE (reference sequence). DNA of the CDR3: TGTGCCAGCAGCTCTGGACAGAATGAAAAACTGTTTTTT. Residues: CASSSGQNEKLFF.

This clonotype was recorded a few times. This chain links TRBV6-1 with TRBJ2-1; D possibly corresponds to TRBD2 (6 bases). The CDR3 runs 11 residues. Trimming shortened V by 8 bases and J by 7 bases, and 9 bases separated the two germline ends. The V gene's germline CDR1 is MNHNS and CDR2 SASEGT. Here the CDR3 DNA reads TGTGCCAGCCTTCGGGGGAATGAGCAGTTCTTC. Residues: CASLRGNEQFF.

The sample holds many counts of this clonotype. The chain joins TRBV7-9 to TRBJ2-3; D is ambiguous. Germline CDR1 and CDR2: SEHNR and FQNEAQ (reference sequence). The CDR3 length is 15 residues. V lost 8 bases to trimming and J lost 2 bases, with 17 bases between them. This chain's CDR3 is CASDQGLGITDTQYF. Written as DNA, the CDR3 is TGTGCCAGCGATCAAGGTTTAGGGATCACAGATACGCAGTATTTT.

This clonotype was seen many times. V usage is TRBV7-3 and J usage is TRBJ2-4; D not certain. The ends were cut back, 2 bases at V and 0 bases at J, with 11 bases in the middle. Germline CDR1 SGHTA, CDR2 FQGTGA. The CDR3 has 16 residues. As DNA, the CDR3 is TGTGCCAGCAGCTTACCCTCGAGTCAAGCCAAAAACATTCAGTACTTC. Residues: CASSLPSSQAKNIQYF.

The CDR3 sequence: CASSYRGGSGANVLTF. The CDR3, as DNA: TGTGCCAGCAGTTATCGGGGCGGGTCGGGGGCCAACGTCCTGACTTTC. This chain joins TRBV6-2 or TRBV6-3 and TRBJ2-6; perhaps D is TRBD1 or TRBD2 (5 bases each). V lost 3 bases, J lost 4 bases, and 13 bases lay in between. CDR3 size: 16 residues. Germline assignment: CDR1 MNHEY and CDR2 SVGEGT.

Notes on this clonotype: A read error is possible here, since a much larger clone lies one base away. This chain uses TRBV2 with TRBJ2-5, with 9 bases identical to TRBD2. CDR1 and CDR2 (germline): SNHLY, FYNNEI. Losses at the gene ends were 7 bases for V and 7 bases for J; bases not matched to a gene: 10. The CDR3 loop spans 14 amino acids. CDR3 coding DNA: TGTGCCAGCACCTCTAGCGGGGCCGCGGGGACCCAGTACTTC. It translates to CASTSSGAAGTQYF.

At least ten counts were recorded for this clonotype. This rearrangement joins TRBV5-1 to TRBJ2-7, with 9 positions matching TRBD1. This CDR3 comprises 15 residues. V was clipped by 4 bases and J by 2 bases; unmatched bases: 7. Germline V lookup: CDR1 SGHRS, CDR2 YFSETQ. This chain's CDR3 is CASSPRRDRAYEQYF. In nucleotides, the CDR3 is TGCGCCAGCAGCCCCCGCCGGGACAGGGCCTACGAGCAGTACTTC.

This clonotype was observed a handful of times. This may stem from a read error, because a much larger clone lies one nucleotide away. In DNA, the CDR3 is TGTGCCAGCAGCCCCCGACGGGGGTCGGGAGAGACCCAGTACTTC. Translated, it gives CASSPRRGSGETQYF. The chain has TRBV3-1 and TRBJ2-5; the D gene is possibly TRBD2 (6 bases). V was clipped by 4 bases and J by 4 bases, with 16 bases between them. The CDR3 totals 15 residues. CDR1 LGHDT and CDR2 YNNKEL come from the germline V gene (reference sequence).

The V call is TRBV3-1, the J call TRBJ2-2, with TRBD2 matching 10 bases. The germline gives CDR1 LGHDT, CDR2 YNNKEL (reference sequence). The V segment lost 0 bases and the J segment 4 bases; nucleotides outside the gene matches: 5. The CDR3 length is 17 residues. The CDR3 sequence: CASSQDLLAGVTGELFF. In DNA, the CDR3 is TGTGCCAGCAGCCAAGACCTCCTAGCGGGAGTCACCGGGGAGCTGTTTTTT.

This clonotype was observed once. The V and J genes are TRBV9 and TRBJ1-2; D not certain. This CDR3 comprises 15 residues. Trimming left V 7 bases short and J 5 bases short, with 21 bases between. Germline values: CDR1 SGDLS, CDR2 YYNGEE. CDR3 DNA sequence: TGTGCCAGCGGCGCGTATATGGGTTCCGCTTATGGCTACACCTTC. Its protein product is CASGAYMGSAYGYTF.

V and J are TRBV20-1 and TRBJ1-1; TRBD1 is a possible D gene (6 bases). Germline V gene lookup returns CDR1 DFQATT and CDR2 SNEGSKA (reference sequence). The V end lost 6 bases, the J end lost 0 bases, and 11 bases lay between the germline ends. The CDR3 sequence is 13 residues long. The CDR3 DNA sequence: TGCAGTGCAGTAAGGACAGTGAACACTGAAGCTTTCTTT. It specifies CSAVRTVNTEAFF.

The chain employs TRBV24-1 and TRBJ2-5; possibly TRBD2 for D (5 bases). Germline lookup yields CDR1 KGHDR and CDR2 SFDVKD. This CDR3 is built from 12 residues. V lost 5 bases to trimming and J lost 4 bases, with 7 bases between them. Here the CDR3 reads CATSAAGETQYF. The CDR3 DNA reads TGTGCCACCAGTGCCGCGGGAGAGACCCAGTACTTC.

This clonotype showed up many times. CDR3 in DNA: TGTGCCAGCAGCCGCAGGGCAGTATCCTACGAGCAGTACTTC. Encoded protein: CASSRRAVSYEQYF. V is TRBV28 and J is TRBJ2-7; D might be TRBD1 (5 bases). V was pared by 6 bases and J by 1 base, with 13 bases between. CDR1 is MDHEN and CDR2 is SYDVKM in the germline V gene. The CDR3 totals 14 residues.

The chain joins TRBV10-3 to TRBJ2-3; D possibly uses TRBD1 or TRBD2 (5 bases each). V lost 1 base and J lost 2, with 16 bases in between. The CDR3 loop spans 17 amino acids. The germline V gene encodes CDR1 ENHRY and CDR2 SYGVKD. The CDR3 protein is CAISEWGPSRNTDTQYF. CDR3 sequence (DNA): TGTGCCATCAGTGAGTGGGGACCAAGCCGTAACACAGATACGCAGTATTTT.

This clonotype was counted only a few times. This rearrangement joins TRBV12-3 or TRBV12-4 to TRBJ2-3, with 8 bases that match TRBD2. The CDR3 runs 16 residues. Trimming cost V 6 bases and J 2 bases; bases outside gene matches: 10. The CDR3 DNA is TGTGCCAGCAGGGAGCCGGGACTAGGAGCCACAGATACGCAGTATTTT. This translates into CASREPGLGATDTQYF.

This clonotype was picked up a small number of times. The gene calls are TRBV14 and TRBJ2-1; no clear D gene. V lost 3 bases and J 8 bases, leaving 11 bases between the germline ends. Germline V CDR1 and CDR2: SGHDN, FVKESK. This CDR3 contains 13 residues. This CDR3 reads CASSQVRTHEQFF. In DNA form, the CDR3 reads TGTGCCAGCAGCCAGGTCAGGACGCATGAGCAGTTCTTC. Looking up the rest from reference TRBV14 and TRBJ2-1 gives the full variable domain: EAGVTQFPSHSVIEKGQTVTLRCDPISGHDNLYWYRRVMGKEIKFLLHFVKESKQDESGMPNNRFLAERTGGTYSTLKVQPAELEDSGVYFCASSQVRTHEQFFGPGTRLTVL.

This clonotype was counted between two and nine times. The rearrangement links TRBV10-3 to TRBJ2-3, with 8 bases matching TRBD2. V shed 2 bases, J shed 4 bases, and the junction held 14 bases outside the gene matches. CDR1 is ENHRY, CDR2 SYGVKD, per germline. CDR3 length: 18 residues. CDR3 in DNA: TGTGCCATCAGTGAGGGTCCGGGGCGGCGGGAGGCCCCAGATACGCAGTATTTT. This encodes CAISEGPGRREAPDTQYF.

V gene TRBV29-1 combines with J gene TRBJ1-2; D ambiguous. The CDR3 runs 15 residues. The germline V gene has CDR1 SQVTM and CDR2 ANQGSEA. Trimming took off 7 bases at V and 5 bases at J, with 23 bases between the two ends. This CDR3 is CSAISTGGKDYGYTF. The CDR3 coding sequence is TGCAGCGCAATCTCGACGGGAGGCAAAGATTATGGCTACACCTTC.

This clonotype was recorded a few times. The chain is built from TRBV27 and TRBJ2-5; D not certain. This CDR3 has 14 amino acids. Germline V gene lookup returns CDR1 MNHEY and CDR2 SMNVEV (reference sequence). The V end lost 6 bases, the J end lost 12 bases, and 23 bases lay between the germline ends. The CDR3 loop is CASRPGVGGNGEYF. In nucleotides, the CDR3 is TGTGCCAGCAGGCCGGGCGTAGGTGGGAATGGGGAGTACTTC.

This clonotype was seen repeatedly, ten times or more. The chain carries TRBV6-1 and TRBJ2-1, with D possibly matching TRBD2 (6 bases). V shed 8 bases and J shed 0 bases, with 17 bases lying between them. The CDR3 runs 16 residues. Germline CDR1 reads MNHNS; CDR2 reads SASEGT. The chain's CDR3 is CASASASASSYNEQFF. The CDR3 DNA sequence: TGTGCCAGCGCCTCCGCTAGCGCCAGCTCCTACAATGAGCAGTTCTTC.

On this clonotype itself: Being one base from a much bigger clone, this may be a read error. J is TRBJ2-1 and V is TRBV5-1, with D perhaps assigned TRBD1 or TRBD2 (5 bases each). The CDR3 covers 16 residues. Trimming shortened V by 4 bases and J by 8 bases, and 22 bases separated the two germline ends. Germline V CDR1 and CDR2: SGHRS, YFSETQ. CDR3 in DNA: TGCGCCAGCAGCCCTGGGTGTGGGGCGGGTCGGGATGAGCAGTTCTTC. Protein: CASSPGCGAGRDEQFF. The full variable domain, completed using reference TRBV5-1 and TRBJ2-1, is KAGVTQTPRYLIKTRGQQVTLSCSPISGHRSVSWYQQTPGQGLQFLFEYFSETQRNKGNFPGRFSGRQFSNSRSEMNVSTLELGDSALYLCASSPGCGAGRDEQFFGPGTRLTVL.

The chain couples TRBV7-3 to TRBJ2-7; either TRBD1 or TRBD2 may fit D (6 bases each). The germline gives CDR1 SGHTA, CDR2 FQGTGA. The CDR3 runs 15 residues. Trimming removed 1 base from V and 5 bases from J, with 15 bases in between. In DNA form, the CDR3 reads TGTGCCAGCAGCTTAATGGGGGGCTCGTTGGACGAGCAGTACTTC. It specifies CASSLMGGSLDEQYF. Complete variable domain (other parts from reference TRBV7-3 and TRBJ2-7): GAGVSQTPSNKVTEKGKYVELRCDPISGHTALYWYRQSLGQGPEFLIYFQGTGAADDSGLPNDRFFAVRPEGSVSTLKIQRTERGDSAVYLCASSLMGGSLDEQYFGPGTRLTVT.

This clonotype appeared many times. The chain has TRBV5-1 and TRBJ2-3; 7 nucleotides match TRBD1. The V segment lost 1 base and the J segment 2 bases; nucleotides outside the gene matches: 10. Germline values: CDR1 SGHRS, CDR2 YFSETQ. The CDR3 has 17 amino acids. CDR3 nucleotide sequence: TGCGCCAGCAGCTTGTCACTATCGACAGGGACCACAGATACGCAGTATTTT. It specifies CASSLSLSTGTTDTQYF.

This clonotype was observed a few times. V gene TRBV11-3 combines with J gene TRBJ2-2; D gene uncertain. The V and J ends lost 4 bases and 0 bases respectively, with 24 bases between them. This CDR3 contains 20 residues. CDR1 is SGHNT, CDR2 YENEEA, per germline. The CDR3 coding sequence is TGTGCCAGCAGCTCTTCAGGAGCACCCTATCCGGACCCGAACACCGGGGAGCTGTTTTTT. Residues: CASSSSGAPYPDPNTGELFF. Together with reference TRBV11-3 and TRBJ2-2, the CDR3 gives the full variable domain: EAGVVQSPRYKIIEKKQPVAFWCNPISGHNTLYWYLQNLGQGPELLIRYENEEAVDDSQLPKDRFSAERLKGVDSTLKIQPAELGDSAVYLCASSSSGAPYPDPNTGELFFGEGSRLTVL.

This clonotype has a handful of counts. The J gene is TRBJ2-7, the V gene TRBV2; D is perhaps TRBD1 or TRBD2 (5 bases each). The germline V and J ends were trimmed by 5 bases and 3 bases, with 17 bases remaining between them. Per germline, CDR1 SNHLY and CDR2 FYNNEI. The CDR3 loop spans 15 amino acids. The CDR3: CASSRVRGRFYEQYF. CDR3 in DNA: TGTGCCAGCAGTCGCGTGAGGGGAAGATTCTACGAGCAGTACTTC.

This clonotype occurred a few times. This chain joins TRBV6-1 and TRBJ2-1; TRBD1 matches at 7 bases. CDR3 size: 15 residues. CDR1 and CDR2 (germline): MNHNS, SASEGT. Trimming removed 5 bases from V and 7 bases from J; junction bases left unmatched: 11. The DNA of the CDR3 is TGTGCCAGCAGTTCGCGGAATTCCAGGGGGAATGAGCAGTTCTTC. This gives the protein CASSSRNSRGNEQFF.

The chain is built from TRBV3-1 and TRBJ1-6; no clear D gene. V lost 4 bases, J lost 8 bases, and 9 bases lay in between. Germline CDR1 reads LGHDT; CDR2 reads YNNKEL (reference sequence). The CDR3 is made up of 13 amino acids. Here the CDR3 reads CASSPSRYSPLHF. CDR3 nucleotide sequence: TGTGCCAGCAGCCCCAGCAGATATTCACCCCTCCACTTT.